The 24 T cell receptor beta chains below come from one sample, sequenced in a study of blood T cell repertoires in COVID-19 (dated by TCRdb to 2018 to 2020). Libraries were built with the immunoSEQ multiplex PCR assay. TCRdb limited this immuneACCESS table to in-frame rearrangements with V and J called. A share of clones is missing; checked studies link under half to unresolved V genes, and the rest is unexplained. This sample lists around 620,000 clones; approximately 90% were detected once. The ten largest account for under 0.3% of the sample. Sequenced input: peripheral blood. All receptors come from a woman between 18 and 29 years old with acute or convalescent COVID-19.

Worth noting for this clone: Other DNA sequences in this specimen translate into the identical CDR3. This chain uses TRBV30 with TRBJ2-7; D call uncertain. CDR1 is GTSNPN and CDR2 is SVGIG in the germline V gene (reference sequence). V was trimmed by 1 base and J by 0 bases, leaving 4 bases between them. The CDR3 has 12 residues. CDR3 sequence: CAWSAGSYEQYF. CDR3 in DNA: TGTGCCTGGAGTGCGGGCTCCTACGAGCAGTACTTC.

The CDR3 loop reads CASSWGAGQGTDTQYF. For the CDR3, the DNA is TGCGCCAGCAGCTGGGGGGCGGGACAGGGCACAGATACGCAGTATTTT. V is TRBV5-1 and J is TRBJ2-3; 8 nucleotides agree with TRBD1. This CDR3 spans 16 amino acids. V trimming: 3 bases; J trimming: 1 base; junction bases outside the gene matches: 7. CDR1 and CDR2 (germline): SGHRS, YFSETQ.

This clone was seen just once. The V call is TRBV5-1, the J call TRBJ2-1; weak D call: TRBD1 (6 bases). CDR1 is SGHRS and CDR2 is YFSETQ in the germline V gene. This CDR3 comprises 14 residues. Trimming removed 2 bases from V and 5 bases from J, with 11 bases in between. The DNA of the CDR3 is TGCGCCAGCAGCTTCAGGGGTGGGAACAATGAGCAGTTCTTC. Protein product: CASSFRGGNNEQFF. Based on the CDR3 plus reference TRBV5-1 and TRBJ2-1, the full variable domain is KAGVTQTPRYLIKTRGQQVTLSCSPISGHRSVSWYQQTPGQGLQFLFEYFSETQRNKGNFPGRFSGRQFSNSRSEMNVSTLELGDSALYLCASSFRGGNNEQFFGPGTRLTVL.

The genes are TRBV7-4 and TRBJ1-5, with TRBD1 matching 8 bases. Germline assignment: CDR1 SGHVT and CDR2 SQSDAQ. CDR3 length: 21 amino acids. V was clipped by 5 bases and J by 0 bases; unmatched bases: 21. The DNA for the CDR3 is TGTGCCAGCAGCCTCCCGGAACAGGGGGTCGATTCTCGCGATAGCAATCAGCCCCAGCATTTT. Translating it yields CASSLPEQGVDSRDSNQPQHF.

The chain carries TRBV10-3 and TRBJ1-2; no definite D call. Trimming left V 8 bases short and J 1 base short, with 11 bases between. Germline assignment: CDR1 ENHRY and CDR2 SYGVKD. The CDR3 is 13 amino acids. CDR3 sequence: CAIARPLNYGYTF. CDR3 nucleotides: TGTGCCATCGCGCGTCCCCTTAACTATGGCTACACCTTC.

On this clone itself: The sample holds other DNA sequences that translate to the same CDR3. V and J are TRBV29-1 and TRBJ1-2; D is possibly TRBD1 (5 bases). The germline gives CDR1 SQVTM, CDR2 ANQGSEA. Trimming took off 3 bases at V and 0 bases at J, with 8 bases between the two ends. The CDR3 spans 13 residues. The CDR3 DNA reads as TGCAGCGTTGAGGGGGGATCTAACTATGGCTACACCTTC. It is translated as CSVEGGSNYGYTF.

The CDR3 bases are TGTGCCCGGGACAGCCGCGGGTATGGCTACACCTTC. It specifies CARDSRGYGYTF. The chain has TRBV30 and TRBJ1-2, with 7 bases that match TRBD1. This CDR3 contains 12 residues. The germline CDR1 and CDR2 sequences are GTSNPN and SVGIG (reference sequence). Losses at the gene ends were 8 bases for V and 5 bases for J; bases not matched to a gene: 8.

In its sample, this clone was seen once. This chain joins TRBV2 and TRBJ2-7; TRBD1 agrees at 8 bases. V lost 2 bases to trimming and J lost 3 bases; unmatched junction nucleotides: 6. Germline V gene lookup returns CDR1 SNHLY and CDR2 FYNNEI. The CDR3 extends over 15 amino acids. The CDR3 loop is CASSELPDRVYEQYF. CDR3 coding DNA: TGTGCCAGCAGTGAATTGCCGGACAGGGTCTACGAGCAGTACTTC.

CDR3 in amino acids: CASREGRRPGGTIYF. The CDR3 DNA sequence: TGTGCCAGCAGGGAGGGACGGCGGCCCGGGGGGACCATATATTTT. The chain has TRBV7-2 and TRBJ1-3, with D perhaps TRBD1 (5 bases). Germline values: CDR1 SGHTA, CDR2 FQGNSA. CDR3 length: 15 amino acids. Trimming left V 6 bases short and J 10 bases short, with 22 bases between.

The gene calls are TRBV19 and TRBJ2-1; 12 nucleotides line up with TRBD2. J lost 7 bases, V lost 3 bases, and 10 bases had no gene match. Per the germline V gene, CDR1 is LNHDA and CDR2 is SQIVND (reference sequence). This CDR3 has 17 residues. DNA of the CDR3: TGTGCCAGTAGTATTCTAGCGGGGGGGCAAACTCGGAATGAGCAGTTCTTC. It encodes CASSILAGGQTRNEQFF.

The chain recombines TRBV11-2 with TRBJ2-3; D remains ambiguous. From germline, CDR1 is SGHAT and CDR2 FQNNGV. V was cut by 2 bases and J by 6 bases, with 12 bases left in between. The CDR3 is made up of 14 amino acids. CDR3 DNA sequence: TGTGCCAGCAGCTTATTTCAGGCGCCGGATACGCAGTATTTT. Translating it yields CASSLFQAPDTQYF. Supplemented by reference TRBV11-2 and TRBJ2-3, the full variable domain reads EAGVAQSPRYKIIEKRQSVAFWCNPISGHATLYWYQQILGQGPKLLIQFQNNGVVDDSQLPKDRFSAERLKGVDSTLKIQPAKLEDSAVYLCASSLFQAPDTQYFGPGTRLTVL.

The rearrangement uses TRBV6-1 and TRBJ1-5, with D possibly being TRBD1 (5 bases). Germline-derived CDR1 and CDR2 are MNHNS and SASEGT. V lost 1 base to trimming and J lost 7 bases, with 14 bases between them. CDR3 length: 15 amino acids. The CDR3 loop is CASSEGVVRGQPQHF. The CDR3 DNA reads as TGTGCCAGCAGTGAAGGCGTCGTCCGGGGGCAGCCCCAGCATTTT.

This chain joins TRBV18 and TRBJ2-1; D ambiguous. The CDR3 has 13 amino acids. Trimming took off 1 base at V and 6 bases at J, with 7 bases between the two ends. In germline, CDR1 is KGHSH, CDR2 LQKENI. In DNA form, the CDR3 reads TGTGCCAGCTCACCACTTAGCCCCAATGAGCAGTTCTTC. Translated, it gives CASSPLSPNEQFF.

V and J are TRBV5-1 and TRBJ2-7, with TRBD1 as a possible D gene (7 bases). The V gene lost 5 bases and the J gene lost 5 bases, with 17 bases spanning the gap. The CDR3 totals 14 residues. CDR1 and CDR2 from the germline V gene are SGHRS and YFSETQ. CDR3 coding DNA: TGCGCCAGCAGACGCGGGACAGTATTGCACGAGCAGTACTTC. It specifies CASRRGTVLHEQYF.

V and J are TRBV30 and TRBJ1-2; D call uncertain. The germline V and J ends were trimmed by 0 bases and 6 bases, with 8 bases remaining between them. The CDR3 extends over 12 amino acids. CDR1 is GTSNPN, CDR2 SVGIG, per germline (reference sequence). CDR3 nucleotide sequence: TGTGCCTGGAGTGTTGGAGGCAATGGCTACACCTTC. This translates into CAWSVGGNGYTF.

J is TRBJ2-2 and V is TRBV5-1; 14 bases are shared with TRBD2. Germline V gene sequence: CDR1 SGHRS, CDR2 YFSETQ. This CDR3 contains 18 residues. V dropped 4 bases and J dropped 1; count of bases not matched to a gene: 6. The CDR3 bases are TGCGCCAGCAGCATACGAGGACTAGCGGGGGGGAACACCGGGGAGCTGTTTTTT. It encodes CASSIRGLAGGNTGELFF.

The chain is built from TRBV27 and TRBJ1-1, with a possible D match to TRBD1 (6 bases). The CDR3 is made up of 16 amino acids. The germline V and J ends were trimmed by 8 bases and 3 bases, with 22 bases remaining between them. Germline V lookup: CDR1 MNHEY, CDR2 SMNVEV (reference sequence). The CDR3 nucleotides are TGTGCCAGCTCTCCTAAGGGGGGGCGGATGCACACTGAAGCTTTCTTT. Its translation: CASSPKGGRMHTEAFF.

The rearrangement uses TRBV5-1 and TRBJ2-7; perhaps TRBD1 as D (6 bases). The CDR3 is 14 amino acids. Germline loops: CDR1 SGHRS, CDR2 YFSETQ. With 5 bases removed from V and 0 bases from J, the gap between germline ends came to 12 bases. The CDR3 reads CASRVGASSYEQYF. As DNA, the CDR3 is TGCGCCAGCAGGGTGGGGGCCAGCTCCTACGAGCAGTACTTC.

V gene TRBV6-2 or TRBV6-3 combines with J gene TRBJ2-7, with TRBD2 as a possible D gene (5 bases). Germline V gene sequence: CDR1 MNHEY, CDR2 SVGEGT. The CDR3 extends over 15 amino acids. Trimming cost V 0 bases and J 3 bases, with 12 bases left between them. The CDR3 region has the DNA TGTGCCAGCAGTTACTCGCGGCGGGTCGACTACGAGCAGTACTTC. Protein product: CASSYSRRVDYEQYF.

V is TRBV5-6 and J is TRBJ2-7; 9 bases map to TRBD1. The CDR3 has 16 amino acids. The V segment lost 8 bases and the J segment 0 bases; nucleotides outside the gene matches: 12. Per germline, CDR1 SGHDT and CDR2 YYEEEE. The CDR3 sequence: CARGGQGKYHSYEQYF. CDR3 DNA: TGTGCCAGAGGGGGACAGGGAAAATATCACTCCTACGAGCAGTACTTC.

This sequence joins TRBV27 and TRBJ1-5, with 9 bases identical to TRBD1. In germline, CDR1 is MNHEY, CDR2 SMNVEV (reference sequence). This CDR3 is built from 14 residues. V trimming: 7 bases; J trimming: 4 bases; junction bases outside the gene matches: 5. The CDR3 DNA is TGTGCCAGCAAGACAGGGGGTGAGAATCAGCCCCAGCATTTT. It specifies CASKTGGENQPQHF.

The gene calls are TRBV27 and TRBJ2-3, with TRBD2 matching 13 bases. Trimming removed 3 bases from V and 1 base from J; junction bases left unmatched: 10. Germline CDR1 is MNHEY and CDR2 is SMNVEV (reference sequence). The length of the CDR3 is 19 residues. CDR3 coding DNA: TGTGCCAGCAGTTTCCGACCCGATGGACTAGCGGGGGGCACAGATACGCAGTATTTT. Its translation: CASSFRPDGLAGGTDTQYF.

This chain uses TRBV9 with TRBJ1-1; TRBD1 is a possible D gene (6 bases). The CDR3 runs 16 residues. Germline CDR1 SGDLS, CDR2 YYNGEE. V was clipped by 0 bases and J by 3 bases, with 15 bases between them. This CDR3 reads CASSVVVRGRDTEAFF. CDR3 nucleotides: TGTGCCAGCAGCGTAGTAGTGCGGGGGCGAGACACTGAAGCTTTCTTT.

V gene TRBV19 combines with J gene TRBJ2-2, with D possibly matching TRBD1 (6 bases). Germline V gene lookup returns CDR1 LNHDA and CDR2 SQIVND (reference sequence). Trimming removed 5 bases from V and 3 bases from J, with 13 bases in between. CDR3 length: 15 residues. The CDR3 region has the DNA TGTGCCAGTAGTGTCGACAGGTCCTACACCGGGGAGCTGTTTTTT. Protein: CASSVDRSYTGELFF. The entire variable domain, with the rest obtained from reference TRBV19 and TRBJ2-2, is as follows: DGGITQSPKYLFRKEGQNVTLSCEQNLNHDAMYWYRQDPGQGLRLIYYSQIVNDFQKGDIAEGYSVSREKKESFPLTVTSAQKNPTAFYLCASSVDRSYTGELFFGEGSRLTVL.